The clone carrying this T cell receptor (beta chain) has just a few counts. As handled by the study authors: Amplification of reference gene primers was used by the study to estimate nucleated cell counts. Here immunoSEQ multiplex PCR was the method, and the copy in TCRdb shows in-frame clones only, minus some. The V and J calls and clone size come from that table; D and trimming were worked out from the DNA. This sample has about 100,000 clones, with approximately 80% found just once. The CDR3 loop spans 15 amino acids. Trimming stripped 1 base from V and 4 bases from J, with 13 bases between. The germline V gene encodes CDR1 LGHDT and CDR2 YNNKEL (reference sequence). The data are from a study of blood T cell repertoires in COVID-19. Study at large: Acute-phase and convalescent COVID-19 samples originated in the United States, Italy and Spain. Sources were T cells, B-cell-depleted T cells, or PBMCs; the material itself was cDNA or gDNA.

The TCR sequence derives from a human donor in a cohort sampled during active COVID-19. The gene calls are TRBV3-1 (or the pseudogene TRBV3-2) and TRBJ1-1, with D unresolved. Sample: peripheral blood. CDR3 residues: CASSQGMITVTEAFF. CDR3 sequence (DNA): TGTGCCAGCAGCCAAGGGATGATAACAGTCACTGAAGCTTTCTTT.